Sequencing of this T cell receptor beta chain was carried out in a study of TIL therapy for anti-PD-1-resistant metastatic lung cancer. Study-level background: Tumor harvest preceded PD-1/PD-L1 blockade, followed by nivolumab treatment. By whole-exome sequencing, median non-synonymous tumor mutation burden was less than 1.8 mutations per megabase.

The immunoSEQ assay was v3. Each library reached some 2 million read pairs, or 5-6 million at deep level. Libraries were prepared by immunoSEQ multiplex PCR; TCRdb keeps only in-frame clonotypes and omits some of them. This sample yields more than 45,000 clones, of which less than 75% are seen a single time; roughly 2% belongs to the top ten. Specified time point: pre-treatment sample, taken before nivolumab and TIL therapy. As concerns this clone: The antigen is unknown.

Study conclusions and caveats: The cohort had more treatment-naive, never-smoker and oncogene-addicted patients than typical.

The source of this sequence is a person aged 25 to 80 with non-small cell lung cancer. Sequenced material: blood, taken at baseline.

The CDR3 nucleotides read TGTGCCAGCAGCGACGGGACAGGGGTTCTCGGGCAGTACTTC. Its protein product is CASSDGTGVLGQYF. This rearrangement joins TRBV5-5 to TRBJ2-7; 10 bases agree with TRBD1. CDR1 is SGHKS, CDR2 YYEKEE, per germline (reference sequence). Trimming at V came to 4 bases and at J to 9 bases, leaving 10 bases not matched to a gene. The CDR3 sequence is 14 residues long.